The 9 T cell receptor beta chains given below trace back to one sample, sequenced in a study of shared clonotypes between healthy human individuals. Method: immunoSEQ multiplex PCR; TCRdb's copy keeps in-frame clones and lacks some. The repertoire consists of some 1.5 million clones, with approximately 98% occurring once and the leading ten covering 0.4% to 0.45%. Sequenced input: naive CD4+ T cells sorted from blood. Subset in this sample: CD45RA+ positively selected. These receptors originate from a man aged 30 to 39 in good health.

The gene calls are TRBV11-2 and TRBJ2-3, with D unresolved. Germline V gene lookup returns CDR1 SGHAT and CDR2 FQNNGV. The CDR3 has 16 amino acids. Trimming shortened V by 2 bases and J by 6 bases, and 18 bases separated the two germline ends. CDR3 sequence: CASSLWSHGRTDTQYF. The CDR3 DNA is TGTGCCAGCAGCTTATGGTCCCATGGACGGACGGATACGCAGTATTTT.

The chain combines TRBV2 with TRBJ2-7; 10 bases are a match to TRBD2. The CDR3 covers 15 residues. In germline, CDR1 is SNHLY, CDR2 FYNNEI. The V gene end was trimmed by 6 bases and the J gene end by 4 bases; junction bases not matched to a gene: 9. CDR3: CASRDPSGRVYEQYF. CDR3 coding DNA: TGTGCCAGCAGAGATCCTAGCGGGAGAGTGTACGAGCAGTACTTC.

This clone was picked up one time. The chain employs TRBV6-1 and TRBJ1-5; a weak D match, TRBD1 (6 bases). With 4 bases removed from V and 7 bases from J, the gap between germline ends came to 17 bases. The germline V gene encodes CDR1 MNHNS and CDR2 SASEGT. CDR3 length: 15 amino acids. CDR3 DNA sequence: TGTGCCAGCAGTGCGGGACTCCTAGGGGGGCAGCCCCAGCATTTT. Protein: CASSAGLLGGQPQHF.

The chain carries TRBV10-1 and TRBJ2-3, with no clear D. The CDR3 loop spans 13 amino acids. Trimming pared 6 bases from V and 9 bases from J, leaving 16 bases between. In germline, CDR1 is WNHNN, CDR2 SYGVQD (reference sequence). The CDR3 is CASSRGRQGTQYF. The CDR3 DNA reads TGCGCCAGCAGCCGCGGCCGGCAAGGCACGCAGTATTTT.

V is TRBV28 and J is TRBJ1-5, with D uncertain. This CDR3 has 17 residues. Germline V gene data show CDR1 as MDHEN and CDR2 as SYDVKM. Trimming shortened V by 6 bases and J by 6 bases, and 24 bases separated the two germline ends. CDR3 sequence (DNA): TGTGCCAGCAGACCCGGGAGTAGGGCAAGACAAGGTCAGCCCCAGCATTTT. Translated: CASRPGSRARQGQPQHF.

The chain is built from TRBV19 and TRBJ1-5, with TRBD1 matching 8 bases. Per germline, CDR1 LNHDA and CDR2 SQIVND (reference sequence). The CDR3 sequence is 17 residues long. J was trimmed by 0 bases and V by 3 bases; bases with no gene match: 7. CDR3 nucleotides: TGTGCCAGTAGTATCGGACAGGGTGGCCATAGCAATCAGCCCCAGCATTTT. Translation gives CASSIGQGGHSNQPQHF.

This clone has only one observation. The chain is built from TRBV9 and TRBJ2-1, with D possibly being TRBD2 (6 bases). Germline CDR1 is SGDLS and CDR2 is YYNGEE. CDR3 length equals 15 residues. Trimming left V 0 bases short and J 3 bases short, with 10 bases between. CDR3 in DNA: TGTGCCAGCAGCGTAGGGTTGCGGGACTACAATGAGCAGTTCTTC. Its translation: CASSVGLRDYNEQFF.

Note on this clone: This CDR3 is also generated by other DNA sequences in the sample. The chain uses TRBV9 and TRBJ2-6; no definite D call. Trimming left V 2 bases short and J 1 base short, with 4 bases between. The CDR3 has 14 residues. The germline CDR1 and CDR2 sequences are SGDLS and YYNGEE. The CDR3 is CASSVYSGANVLTF. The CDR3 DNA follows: TGTGCCAGCAGCGTCTATTCTGGGGCCAACGTCCTGACTTTC.

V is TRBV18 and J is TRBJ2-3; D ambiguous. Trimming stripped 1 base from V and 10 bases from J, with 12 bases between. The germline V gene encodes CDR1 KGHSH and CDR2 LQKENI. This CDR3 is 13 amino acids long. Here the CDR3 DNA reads TGTGCCAGCTCACCACGAACAGAGAGTGCGCAGTATTTT. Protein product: CASSPRTESAQYF.